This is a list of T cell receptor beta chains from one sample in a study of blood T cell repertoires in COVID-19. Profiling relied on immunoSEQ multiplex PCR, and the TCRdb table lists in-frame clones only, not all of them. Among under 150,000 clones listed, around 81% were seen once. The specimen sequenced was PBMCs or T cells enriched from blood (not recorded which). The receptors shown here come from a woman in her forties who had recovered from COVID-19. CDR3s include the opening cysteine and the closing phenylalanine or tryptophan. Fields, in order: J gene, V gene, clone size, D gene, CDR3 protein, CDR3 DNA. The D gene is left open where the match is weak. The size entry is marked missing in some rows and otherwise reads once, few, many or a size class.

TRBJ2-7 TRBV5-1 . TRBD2 CASSYGLAGTYEQYF TGCGCCAGCAGTTACGGACTAGCGGGAACCTACGAGCAGTACTTC
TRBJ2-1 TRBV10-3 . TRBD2 CAISESTLRGGLRNEQFF TGTGCCATCAGTGAGTCGACCCTCCGGGGGGGCCTTCGGAATGAGCAGTTCTTC
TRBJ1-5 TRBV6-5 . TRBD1 CASNLQGAHGQPQHF TGTGCCAGCAACCTACAGGGGGCGCATGGTCAGCCCCAGCATTTT
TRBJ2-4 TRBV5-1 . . CASSLALAKNIQYF TGCGCCAGCAGCTTGGCCCTAGCCAAAAACATTCAGTACTTC
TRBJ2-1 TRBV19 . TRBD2 CASSSSTLAGRINEQFF TGTGCCAGTAGTTCCAGTACACTAGCGGGGCGTATCAATGAGCAGTTCTTC
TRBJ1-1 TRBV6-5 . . CASVQALNTEAFF TGTGCCAGCGTTCAAGCACTGAACACTGAAGCTTTCTTT
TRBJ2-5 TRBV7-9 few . CASSFTQPQETQYF TGTGCCAGCAGCTTTACACAGCCCCAAGAGACCCAGTACTTC
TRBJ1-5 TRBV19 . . CASSMRDRPQHF TGTGCCAGTAGTATGCGGGACCGGCCCCAGCATTTT
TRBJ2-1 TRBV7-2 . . CASSLGPNNEQFF TGTGCCAGCAGCTTAGGGCCGAACAATGAGCAGTTCTTC
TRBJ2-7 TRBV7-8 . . CASSPGLQIYEQYF TGTGCCAGCAGCCCGGGACTCCAGATCTACGAGCAGTACTTC
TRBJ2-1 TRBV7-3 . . CASSFEGGVSYNEQFF TGTGCCAGCAGCTTCGAGGGCGGTGTCTCCTACAATGAGCAGTTCTTC
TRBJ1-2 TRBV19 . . CASSTQGRYGYTF TGTGCCAGTAGTACGCAGGGCCGCTATGGCTACACCTTC
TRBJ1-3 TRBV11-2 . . CASSFAGSGNTIYF TGTGCCAGCAGCTTTGCAGGGTCCGGAAACACCATATATTTT